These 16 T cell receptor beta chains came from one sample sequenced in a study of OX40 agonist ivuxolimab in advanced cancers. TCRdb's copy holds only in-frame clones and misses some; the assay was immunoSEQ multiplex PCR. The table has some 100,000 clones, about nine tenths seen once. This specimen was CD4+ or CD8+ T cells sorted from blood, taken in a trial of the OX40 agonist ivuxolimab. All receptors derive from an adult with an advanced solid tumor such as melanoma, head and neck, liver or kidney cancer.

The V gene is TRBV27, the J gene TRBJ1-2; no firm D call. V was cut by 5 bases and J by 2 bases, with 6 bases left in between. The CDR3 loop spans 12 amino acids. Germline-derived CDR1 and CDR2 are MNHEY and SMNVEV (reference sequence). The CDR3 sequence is CASSIRNYGYTF. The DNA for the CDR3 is TGTGCCAGCAGTATCCGAAACTATGGCTACACCTTC.

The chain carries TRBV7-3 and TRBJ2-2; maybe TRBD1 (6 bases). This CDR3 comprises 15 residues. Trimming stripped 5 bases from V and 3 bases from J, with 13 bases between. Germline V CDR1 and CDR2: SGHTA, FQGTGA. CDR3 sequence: CASSGLGGHTGELFF. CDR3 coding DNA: TGTGCCAGCAGCGGCCTAGGGGGTCACACCGGGGAGCTGTTTTTT.

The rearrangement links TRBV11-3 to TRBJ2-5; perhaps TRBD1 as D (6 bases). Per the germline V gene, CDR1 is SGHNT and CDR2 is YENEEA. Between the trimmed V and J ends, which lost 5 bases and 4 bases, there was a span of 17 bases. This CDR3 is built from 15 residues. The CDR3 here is CASSTRQDGIETQYF. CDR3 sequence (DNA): TGTGCCAGCAGCACTAGACAGGACGGGATAGAGACCCAGTACTTC.

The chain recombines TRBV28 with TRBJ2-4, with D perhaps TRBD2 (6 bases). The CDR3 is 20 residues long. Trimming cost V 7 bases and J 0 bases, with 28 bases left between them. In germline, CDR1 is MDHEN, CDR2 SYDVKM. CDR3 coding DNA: TGTGCCAGCATCCCCTCGGGACTCTATTCAACCCCACTAGCCAAAAACATTCAGTACTTC. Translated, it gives CASIPSGLYSTPLAKNIQYF.

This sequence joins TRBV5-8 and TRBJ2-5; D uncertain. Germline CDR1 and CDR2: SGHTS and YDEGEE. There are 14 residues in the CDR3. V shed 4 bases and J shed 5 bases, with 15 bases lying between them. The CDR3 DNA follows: TGTGCCAGCAGCACGCCTTTACGAAGGGAGACCCAGTACTTC. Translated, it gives CASSTPLRRETQYF.

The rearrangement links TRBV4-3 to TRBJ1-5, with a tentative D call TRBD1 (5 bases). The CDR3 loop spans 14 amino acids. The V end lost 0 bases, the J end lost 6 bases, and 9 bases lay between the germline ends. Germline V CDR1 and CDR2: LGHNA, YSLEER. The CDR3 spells CASSQDRAGQPQHF. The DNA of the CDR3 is TGCGCCAGCAGCCAAGACAGGGCGGGTCAGCCCCAGCATTTT.

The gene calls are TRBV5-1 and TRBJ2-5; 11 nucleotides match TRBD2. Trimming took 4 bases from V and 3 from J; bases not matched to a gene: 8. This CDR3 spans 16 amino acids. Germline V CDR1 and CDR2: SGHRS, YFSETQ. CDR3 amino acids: CASSQSSGRWEETQYF. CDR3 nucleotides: TGCGCCAGCAGCCAATCTAGCGGGAGGTGGGAAGAGACCCAGTACTTC. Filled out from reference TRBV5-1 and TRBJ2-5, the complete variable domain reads KAGVTQTPRYLIKTRGQQVTLSCSPISGHRSVSWYQQTPGQGLQFLFEYFSETQRNKGNFPGRFSGRQFSNSRSEMNVSTLELGDSALYLCASSQSSGRWEETQYFGPGTRLLVL.

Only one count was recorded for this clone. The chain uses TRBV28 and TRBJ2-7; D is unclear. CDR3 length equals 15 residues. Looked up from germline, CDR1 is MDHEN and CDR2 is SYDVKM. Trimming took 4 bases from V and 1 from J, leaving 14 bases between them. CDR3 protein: CASSSAGSSSYEQYF. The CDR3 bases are TGTGCCAGCAGTTCCGCCGGGTCCTCTTCCTACGAGCAGTACTTC.

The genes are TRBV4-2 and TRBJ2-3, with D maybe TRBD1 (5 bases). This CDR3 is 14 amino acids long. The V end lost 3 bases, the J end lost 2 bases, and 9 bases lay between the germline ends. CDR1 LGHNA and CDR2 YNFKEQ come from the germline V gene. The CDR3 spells CASSQETATDTQYF. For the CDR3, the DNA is TGTGCCAGCAGCCAGGAGACAGCCACAGATACGCAGTATTTT.

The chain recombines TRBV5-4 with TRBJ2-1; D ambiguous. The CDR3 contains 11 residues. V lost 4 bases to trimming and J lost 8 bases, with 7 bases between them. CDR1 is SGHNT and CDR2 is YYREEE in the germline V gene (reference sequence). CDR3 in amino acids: CASSRNDEQFF. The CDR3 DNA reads TGTGCCAGCAGCCGTAATGATGAGCAGTTCTTC.

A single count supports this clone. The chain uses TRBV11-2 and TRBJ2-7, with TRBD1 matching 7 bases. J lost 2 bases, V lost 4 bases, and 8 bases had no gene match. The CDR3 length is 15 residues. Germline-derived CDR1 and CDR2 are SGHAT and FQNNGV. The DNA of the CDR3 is TGTGCCAGCAGCTCACCGGACAGGTTGGCCTACGAGCAGTACTTC. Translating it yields CASSSPDRLAYEQYF.

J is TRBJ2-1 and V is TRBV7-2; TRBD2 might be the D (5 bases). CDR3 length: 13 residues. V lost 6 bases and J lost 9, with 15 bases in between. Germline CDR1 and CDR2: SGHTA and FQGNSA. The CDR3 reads CASSKLEGSEQFF. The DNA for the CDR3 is TGTGCCAGCAGTAAATTGGAAGGGAGTGAGCAGTTCTTC.

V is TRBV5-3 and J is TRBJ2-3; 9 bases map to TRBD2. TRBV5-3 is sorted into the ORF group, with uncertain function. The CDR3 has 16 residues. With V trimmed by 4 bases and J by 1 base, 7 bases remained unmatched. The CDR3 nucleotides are TGTGCCAGAAGCCCCAGGCGGGAGGGCTGCACAGATACGCAGTATTTT. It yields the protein CARSPRREGCTDTQYF.

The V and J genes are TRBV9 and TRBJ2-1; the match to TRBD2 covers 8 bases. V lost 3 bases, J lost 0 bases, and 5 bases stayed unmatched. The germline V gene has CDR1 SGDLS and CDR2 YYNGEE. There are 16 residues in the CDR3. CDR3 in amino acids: CASSELAAPSYNEQFF. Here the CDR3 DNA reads TGTGCCAGCAGCGAACTAGCGGCGCCCTCCTACAATGAGCAGTTCTTC. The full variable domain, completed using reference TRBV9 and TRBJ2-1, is DSGVTQTPKHLITATGQRVTLRCSPRSGDLSVYWYQQSLDQGLQFLIQYYNGEERAKGNILERFSAQQFPDLHSELNLSSLELGDSALYFCASSELAAPSYNEQFFGPGTRLTVL.

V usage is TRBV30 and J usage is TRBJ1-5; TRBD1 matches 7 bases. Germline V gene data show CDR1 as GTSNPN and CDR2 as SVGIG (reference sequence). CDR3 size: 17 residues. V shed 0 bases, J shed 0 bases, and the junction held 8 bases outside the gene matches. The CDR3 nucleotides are TGTGCCTGGAGTGTATCGCGGACAGGTAATAGCAATCAGCCCCAGCATTTT. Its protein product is CAWSVSRTGNSNQPQHF.

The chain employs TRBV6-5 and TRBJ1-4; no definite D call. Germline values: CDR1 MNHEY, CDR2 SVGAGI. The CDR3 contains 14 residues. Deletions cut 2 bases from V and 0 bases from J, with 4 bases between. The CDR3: CASSYGATNEKLFF. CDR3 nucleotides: TGTGCCAGCAGTTACGGGGCAACTAATGAAAAACTGTTTTTT.